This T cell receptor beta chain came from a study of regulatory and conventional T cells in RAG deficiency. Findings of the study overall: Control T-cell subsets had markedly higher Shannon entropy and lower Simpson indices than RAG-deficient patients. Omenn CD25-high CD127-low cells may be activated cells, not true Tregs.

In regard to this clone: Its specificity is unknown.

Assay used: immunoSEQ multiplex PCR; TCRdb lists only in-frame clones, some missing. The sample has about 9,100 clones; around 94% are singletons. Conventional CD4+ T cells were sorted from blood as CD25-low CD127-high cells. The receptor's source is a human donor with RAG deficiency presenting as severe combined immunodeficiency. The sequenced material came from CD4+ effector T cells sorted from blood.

CDR3 bases: TGTGCCAGCAGCGCATCATTAGCGGAGCAAGAGACCCAGTACTTC. This translates into CASSASLAEQETQYF. The chain is built from TRBV7-2 and TRBJ2-5; D may be TRBD2 (6 bases). Trimming removed 5 bases from V and 2 bases from J, with 15 bases in between. CDR1 is SGHTA and CDR2 is FQGNSA in the germline V gene. The CDR3 is 15 amino acids.